What follows is one T cell receptor beta chain and its context. These data originate in a study of T cell changes during pregnancy in multiple sclerosis. Germline V gives CDR1 MNHNY, CDR2 SVGAGI (reference sequence). The CDR3 covers 15 residues. V lost 2 bases, J lost 0 bases, and 4 bases stayed unmatched. The protocol was immunoSEQ multiplex PCR, while the TCRdb copy is restricted to in-frame clones and leaves out a portion. The sample lists about 40,000 clones, 88% occurring once. The sequencing used peripheral blood, collected in the first trimester of pregnancy. This TCR derives from a female donor in good health, enrolled as a control in a pregnancy study. V usage is TRBV6-6 and J usage is TRBJ2-7; 7 nucleotides align to TRBD1. CDR3 residues: CASSYGTASSYEQYF. DNA of the CDR3: TGTGCCAGCAGTTACGGGACAGCCAGCTCCTACGAGCAGTACTTC.